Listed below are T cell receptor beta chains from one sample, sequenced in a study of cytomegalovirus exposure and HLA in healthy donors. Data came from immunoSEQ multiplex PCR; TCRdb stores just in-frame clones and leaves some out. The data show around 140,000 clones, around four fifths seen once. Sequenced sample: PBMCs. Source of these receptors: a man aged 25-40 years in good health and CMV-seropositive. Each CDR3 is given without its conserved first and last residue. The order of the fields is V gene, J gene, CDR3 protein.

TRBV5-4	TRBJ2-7	ASSLGFEGDYEQY
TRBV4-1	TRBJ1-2	ASSQVRKGPGERPYGYT
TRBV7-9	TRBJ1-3	ASSSGQDRVGNTIY
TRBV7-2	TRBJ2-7	ASSARDWSSYEQY
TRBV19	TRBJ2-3	ASSGGRTDTQY
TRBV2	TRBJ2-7	ASSPAGYSYEQY
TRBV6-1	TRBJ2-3	ASSDSGVNTDTQY
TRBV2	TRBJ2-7	ASREQTGYEQY
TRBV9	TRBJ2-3	ASNPGGSTDTQY
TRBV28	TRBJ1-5	ASSLASEPGVQPQH
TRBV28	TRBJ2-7	ASSLSGDPYEQY
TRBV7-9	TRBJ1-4	ASSLRGPDEKLF
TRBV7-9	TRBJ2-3	ATIRGPPPSTDTQY
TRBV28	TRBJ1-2	ASGGKTYGYT
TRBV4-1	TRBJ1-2	ASSQSEGYGYT
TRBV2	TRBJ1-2	ASSKDSNYGYT
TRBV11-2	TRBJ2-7	ASSFGTDYEQY
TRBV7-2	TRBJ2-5	ASSLSLAGGTQY
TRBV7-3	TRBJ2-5	ASSQGGEETQY
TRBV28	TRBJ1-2	ASSPPGGGYT
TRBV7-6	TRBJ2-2	ASSRLSLDTGELF
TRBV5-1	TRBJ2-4	ASSLAGLAALAKNIQY
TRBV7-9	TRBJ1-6	ASSPRQGWSPLH
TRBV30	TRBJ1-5	AWGGPNQPQH
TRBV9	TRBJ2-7	ASSLRASLALNEQY
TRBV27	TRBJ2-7	ASSLSPGGTYEQY